This TCR beta chain was captured in a study of cytomegalovirus exposure and HLA in healthy donors. Per germline, CDR1 MNHEY and CDR2 SMNVEV (reference sequence). Between the trimmed V and J ends, which lost 5 bases and 4 bases, there was a span of 9 bases. The CDR3 is 13 residues long. Everyone who donated was a healthy bone marrow donor. Points from the study as a whole: Researchers reportedly found TCR beta sequences accurately predicted most subjects' HLA-A and HLA-B alleles. A few V segments could not be told apart, such as TRBV6-2 and TRBV6-3, and were left out.

As concerns this clone: Its antigen is as yet unknown.

Primers: 60 Vbeta forward and 13 Jbeta reverse. Sequencing was performed with immunoSEQ multiplex PCR; in TCRdb, only in-frame clones are kept and a portion is missing. This sample carries about 120,000 clones, roughly 80% of them seen once, and the ten largest clones take 8% to 9%. This receptor was identified in a female donor in good health and CMV-seropositive. Sequenced material: PBMCs. The chain recombines TRBV27 with TRBJ1-3; D not certain. CDR3 DNA sequence: TGTGCCAGCAGTCCTATATCGGGAAACACCATATATTTT. Translation: CASSPISGNTIYF.